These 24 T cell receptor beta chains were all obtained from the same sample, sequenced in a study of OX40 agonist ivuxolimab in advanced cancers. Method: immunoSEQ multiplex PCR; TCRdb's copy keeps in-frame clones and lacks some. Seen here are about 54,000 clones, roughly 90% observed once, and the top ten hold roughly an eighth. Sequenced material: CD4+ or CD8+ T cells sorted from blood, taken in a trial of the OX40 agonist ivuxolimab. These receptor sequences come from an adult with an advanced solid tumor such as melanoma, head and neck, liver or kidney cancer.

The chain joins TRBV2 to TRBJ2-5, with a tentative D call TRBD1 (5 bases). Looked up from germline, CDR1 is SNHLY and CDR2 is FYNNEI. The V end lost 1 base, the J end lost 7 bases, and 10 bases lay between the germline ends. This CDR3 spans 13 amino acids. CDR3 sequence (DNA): TGTGCCAGCAGTGAAGACAGGTCGGGGACCCAGTACTTC. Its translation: CASSEDRSGTQYF.

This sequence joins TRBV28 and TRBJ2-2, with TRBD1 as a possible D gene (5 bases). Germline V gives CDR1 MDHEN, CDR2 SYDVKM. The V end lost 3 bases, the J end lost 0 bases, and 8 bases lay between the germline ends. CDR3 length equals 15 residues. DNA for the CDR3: TGTGCCAGCAGTTTTGTGACAGCGAACACCGGGGAGCTGTTTTTT. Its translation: CASSFVTANTGELFF.

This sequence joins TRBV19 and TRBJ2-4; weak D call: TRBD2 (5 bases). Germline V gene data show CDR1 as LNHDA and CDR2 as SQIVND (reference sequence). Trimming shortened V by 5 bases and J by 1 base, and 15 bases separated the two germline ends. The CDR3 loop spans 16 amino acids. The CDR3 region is CASSLDYTGAKNIQYF. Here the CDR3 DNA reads TGTGCCAGTAGTCTTGACTATACGGGGGCCAAAAACATTCAGTACTTC.

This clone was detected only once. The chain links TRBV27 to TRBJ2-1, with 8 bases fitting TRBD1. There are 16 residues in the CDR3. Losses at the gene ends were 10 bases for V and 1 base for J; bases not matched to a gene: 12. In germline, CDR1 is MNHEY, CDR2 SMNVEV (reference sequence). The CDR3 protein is CAIPKGGQGSYNEQFF. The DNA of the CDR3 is TGTGCCATTCCGAAAGGCGGACAGGGTTCCTACAATGAGCAGTTCTTC.

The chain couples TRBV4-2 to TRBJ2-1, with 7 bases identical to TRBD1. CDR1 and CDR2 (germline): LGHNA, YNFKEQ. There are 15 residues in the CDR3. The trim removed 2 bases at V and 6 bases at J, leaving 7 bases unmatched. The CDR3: CASSQTDRVGNEQFF. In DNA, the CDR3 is TGTGCCAGCAGCCAAACCGACAGGGTAGGCAATGAGCAGTTCTTC.

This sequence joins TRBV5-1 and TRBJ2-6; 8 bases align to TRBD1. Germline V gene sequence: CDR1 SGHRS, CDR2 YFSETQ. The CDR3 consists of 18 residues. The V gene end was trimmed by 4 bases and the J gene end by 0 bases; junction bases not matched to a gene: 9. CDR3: CASSPRGQDASGANVLTF. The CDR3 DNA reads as TGCGCCAGCAGCCCCCGGGGACAGGACGCCTCTGGGGCCAACGTCCTGACTTTC.

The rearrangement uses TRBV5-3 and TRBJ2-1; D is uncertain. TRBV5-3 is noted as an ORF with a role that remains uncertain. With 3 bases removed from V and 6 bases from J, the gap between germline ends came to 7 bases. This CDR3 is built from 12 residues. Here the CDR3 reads CARSSHCNEQFF. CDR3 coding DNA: TGTGCCAGAAGCTCTCATTGCAATGAGCAGTTCTTC.

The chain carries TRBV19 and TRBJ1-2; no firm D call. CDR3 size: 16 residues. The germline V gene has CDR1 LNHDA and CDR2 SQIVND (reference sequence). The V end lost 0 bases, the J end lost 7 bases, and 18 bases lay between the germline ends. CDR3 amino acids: CASSIDLNPTGGGYTF. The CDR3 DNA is TGTGCCAGTAGTATAGATCTTAACCCCACTGGCGGTGGCTACACCTTC.

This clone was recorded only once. CDR3 sequence reads: CASSFTGTSGSGGELFF. The CDR3, as DNA: TGTGCCAGCAGCTTCACCGGGACTAGTGGGAGTGGCGGGGAGCTGTTTTTT. This chain uses TRBV7-3 with TRBJ2-2; 8 positions match TRBD2. The junction had 13 bases not matched to a gene; V was cut back by 3 bases and J by 7 bases. CDR3 size: 17 residues. CDR1 SGHTA and CDR2 FQGTGA come from the germline V gene.

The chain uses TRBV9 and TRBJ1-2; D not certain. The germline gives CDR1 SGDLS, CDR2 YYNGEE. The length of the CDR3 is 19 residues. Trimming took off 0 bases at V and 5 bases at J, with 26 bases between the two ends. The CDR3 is CASSVGPPFDLLSIYGYTF. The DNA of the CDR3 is TGTGCCAGCAGCGTAGGACCCCCTTTTGACCTACTGAGTATATATGGCTACACCTTC.

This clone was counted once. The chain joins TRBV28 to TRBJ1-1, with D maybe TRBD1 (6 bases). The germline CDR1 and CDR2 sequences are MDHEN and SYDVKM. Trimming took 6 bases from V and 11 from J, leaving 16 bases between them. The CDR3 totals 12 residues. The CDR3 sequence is CASSSGGLGAFF. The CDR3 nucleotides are TGTGCCAGCAGCTCCGGGGGGCTCGGGGCTTTCTTT.

In DNA, the CDR3 is TGTGCCAGCAGTTATGGGTCGGGAGATACGCAGTATTTT. This gives the protein CASSYGSGDTQYF. V and J are TRBV6-6 and TRBJ2-3, with D uncertain. Germline V lookup: CDR1 MNHNY, CDR2 SVGAGI (reference sequence). The ends were cut back, 3 bases at V and 5 bases at J, with 9 bases in the middle. There are 13 residues in the CDR3.

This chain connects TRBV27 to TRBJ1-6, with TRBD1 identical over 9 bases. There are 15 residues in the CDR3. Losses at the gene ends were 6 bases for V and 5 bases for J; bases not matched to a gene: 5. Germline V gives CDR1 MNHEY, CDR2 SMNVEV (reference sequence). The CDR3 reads CASSYRGHDNSPLHF. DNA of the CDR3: TGTGCCAGCAGCTACAGGGGGCATGATAATTCACCCCTCCACTTT.

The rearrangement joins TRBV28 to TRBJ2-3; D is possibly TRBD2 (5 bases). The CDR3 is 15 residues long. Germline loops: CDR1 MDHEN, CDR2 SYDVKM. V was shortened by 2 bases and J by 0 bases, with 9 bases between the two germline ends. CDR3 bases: TGTGCCAGCAGTTTAAGGACGGGAAGCACAGATACGCAGTATTTT. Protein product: CASSLRTGSTDTQYF.

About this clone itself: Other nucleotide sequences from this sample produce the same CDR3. Written as DNA, the CDR3 is TGCGCCAGCAGCTTGCGTCCGGGACTAGCGGGGGGTCGGTACCAAGAGACCCAGTACTTC. This translates into CASSLRPGLAGGRYQETQYF. This chain links TRBV5-1 with TRBJ2-5; 15 nucleotides match TRBD2. V lost 1 base to trimming and J lost 0 bases; unmatched junction nucleotides: 10. The CDR3 covers 20 residues. From germline, CDR1 is SGHRS and CDR2 YFSETQ.

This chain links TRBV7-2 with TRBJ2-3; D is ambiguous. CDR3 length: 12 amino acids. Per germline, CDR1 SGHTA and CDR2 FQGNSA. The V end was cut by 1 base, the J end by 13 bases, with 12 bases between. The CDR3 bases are TGTGCCAGCAGCTTAGGACCTATTCGGAAGTATTTT. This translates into CASSLGPIRKYF.

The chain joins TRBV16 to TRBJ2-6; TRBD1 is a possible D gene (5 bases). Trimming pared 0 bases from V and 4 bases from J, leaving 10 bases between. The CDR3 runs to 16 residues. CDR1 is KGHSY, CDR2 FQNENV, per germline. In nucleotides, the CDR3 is TGTGCCAGCAGCCAATCCGTGGGGCGCGGGGCCAACGTCCTGACTTTC. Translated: CASSQSVGRGANVLTF.

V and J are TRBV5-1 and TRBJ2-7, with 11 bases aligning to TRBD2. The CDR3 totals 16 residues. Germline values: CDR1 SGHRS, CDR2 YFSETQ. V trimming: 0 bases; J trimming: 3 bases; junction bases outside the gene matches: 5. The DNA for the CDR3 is TGCGCCAGCAGCTTGGTGACCGGGACTAGCGGCTACGAGCAGTACTTC. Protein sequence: CASSLVTGTSGYEQYF.

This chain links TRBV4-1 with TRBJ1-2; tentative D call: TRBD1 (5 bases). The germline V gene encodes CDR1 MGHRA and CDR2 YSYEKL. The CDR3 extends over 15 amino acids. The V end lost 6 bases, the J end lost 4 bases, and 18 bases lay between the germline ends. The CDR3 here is CASRPRGGAVYGYTF. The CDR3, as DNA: TGCGCCAGCAGACCAAGAGGTGGGGCTGTCTATGGCTACACCTTC.

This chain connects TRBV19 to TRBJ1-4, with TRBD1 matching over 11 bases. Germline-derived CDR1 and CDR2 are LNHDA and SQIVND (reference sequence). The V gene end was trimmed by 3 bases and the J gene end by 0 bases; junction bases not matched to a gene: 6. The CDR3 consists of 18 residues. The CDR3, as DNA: TGTGCCAGTAGTATGAAGGACAGGGGGCTGGCAACTAATGAAAAACTGTTTTTT. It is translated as CASSMKDRGLATNEKLFF.

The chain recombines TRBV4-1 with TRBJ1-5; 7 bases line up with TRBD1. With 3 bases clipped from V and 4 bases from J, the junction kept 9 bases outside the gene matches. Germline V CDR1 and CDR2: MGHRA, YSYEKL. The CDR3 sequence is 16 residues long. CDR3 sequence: CASSHTPGQKNQPQHF. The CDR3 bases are TGCGCCAGCAGCCACACCCCGGGACAGAAAAATCAGCCCCAGCATTTT.

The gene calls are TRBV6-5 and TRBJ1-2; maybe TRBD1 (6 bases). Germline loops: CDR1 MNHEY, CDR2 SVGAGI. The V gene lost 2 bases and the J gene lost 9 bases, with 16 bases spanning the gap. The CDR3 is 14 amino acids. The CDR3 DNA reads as TGTGCCAGCAGTTACGGGGGAGGGGGAAGGAGCTACACCTTC. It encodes CASSYGGGGRSYTF.

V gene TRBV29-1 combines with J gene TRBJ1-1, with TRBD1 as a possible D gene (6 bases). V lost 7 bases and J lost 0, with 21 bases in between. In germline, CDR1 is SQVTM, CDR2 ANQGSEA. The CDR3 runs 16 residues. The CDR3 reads CSAIETGSLMNTEAFF. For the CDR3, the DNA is TGCAGCGCCATAGAAACAGGGAGCCTAATGAACACTGAAGCTTTCTTT.

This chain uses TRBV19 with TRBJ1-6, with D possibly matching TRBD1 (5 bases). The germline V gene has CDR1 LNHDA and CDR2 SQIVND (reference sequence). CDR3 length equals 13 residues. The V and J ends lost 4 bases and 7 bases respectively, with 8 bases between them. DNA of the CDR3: TGTGCCAGTAGTACGGGGGGGAATTCACCCCTCCACTTT. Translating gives CASSTGGNSPLHF.